These 5 T cell receptor beta chains originate from one sample sequenced in a study of T-cell memory formation after mild COVID-19. TCRdb independently ran MiXCR on the 5' RACE reads; one entry per CDR3 protein. The table lists 110,000 or so distinct CDR3 sequences, 22% of them singletons. Input material: PBMCs or a T cell subset sorted from them (not recorded which). Receptors were obtained from a man aged 18 to 29 who had mild COVID-19 (a few samples of this study predate the infection). Cell type and time point are not known.

The sample holds a few counts of this clonotype. This rearrangement joins TRBV5-1 to TRBJ2-7; 7 bases agree with TRBD1. The V and J ends lost 0 bases and 1 base, in that order; junction bases with no gene match: 4. The CDR3 loop spans 15 amino acids. CDR1 is SGHRS, CDR2 YFSETQ, per germline. The CDR3: CASSLEGAASYEQYF. The CDR3 nucleotides read TGCGCCAGCAGCTTGGAGGGGGCTGCATCCTACGAGCAGTACTTC.

V is TRBV19 and J is TRBJ2-7, with 10 nucleotides matching TRBD2. CDR1 LNHDA and CDR2 SQIVND come from the germline V gene (reference sequence). J was trimmed by 2 bases and V by 8 bases; bases with no gene match: 6. CDR3 length: 14 residues. CDR3 sequence reads: CASSTSGAPYEQYF. The CDR3 DNA reads TGTGCCAGTTCCACTAGCGGGGCCCCCTACGAGCAGTACTTC.

The rearrangement uses TRBV29-1 and TRBJ1-4; 7 positions agree with TRBD1. CDR1 and CDR2 (germline): SQVTM, ANQGSEA. This CDR3 spans 15 amino acids. V trimming: 3 bases; J trimming: 12 bases; junction bases outside the gene matches: 16. The CDR3 loop is CSVEGSRGGPGELFF. CDR3 sequence (DNA): TGCAGCGTTGAGGGGTCAAGAGGGGGCCCTGGGGAACTGTTTTTT.

V and J are TRBV7-3 and TRBJ2-7; 12 bases line up with TRBD2. This CDR3 is built from 15 residues. Trimming at V came to 4 bases and at J to 2 bases, leaving 3 bases not matched to a gene. The germline gives CDR1 SGHTA, CDR2 FQGTGA. The CDR3 sequence: CASSWASGGAYEQYF. CDR3 DNA: TGTGCCAGCAGCTGGGCTAGCGGGGGGGCCTACGAGCAGTACTTC.

The chain employs TRBV9 and TRBJ2-7, with TRBD2 matching 12 bases. The V gene's germline CDR1 is SGDLS and CDR2 YYNGEE. The CDR3 consists of 16 residues. CDR3 DNA: TGTGCCAGAAGCGTAAAGACTAGCGGGGGTATGGACGAGCAGTACGTC. Its protein product is CARSVKTSGGMDEQYV.